The 18 T cell receptor beta chains listed next were all sequenced from one sample in a study of cytomegalovirus exposure and HLA in healthy donors. PCR involved 60 Vbeta and 13 Jbeta primers. Libraries were prepared by immunoSEQ multiplex PCR; TCRdb keeps only in-frame clonotypes and omits some of them. The profile covers some 40,000 clones, with 81% appearing a single time and around 3% taken by the ten largest. Sequenced: PBMCs. These receptors were taken from a man in his fifties in good health and CMV-seronegative.

This chain connects TRBV27 to TRBJ2-7, with D perhaps TRBD2 (6 bases). The germline gives CDR1 MNHEY, CDR2 SMNVEV (reference sequence). V was shortened by 0 bases and J by 3 bases, with 6 bases between the two germline ends. CDR3 length: 13 residues. Here the CDR3 DNA reads TGTGCCAGCAGTTTATCGGGGGGCTACGAGCAGTACTTC. This translates into CASSLSGGYEQYF.

This clone was counted only a few times. A read error may produce the germline difference seen at one junction end. This sequence joins TRBV7-9 and TRBJ1-5; TRBD1 might be the D (5 bases). The length of the CDR3 is 14 residues. CDR1 is SEHNR and CDR2 is FQNEAQ in the germline V gene (reference sequence). CDR3 in amino acids: CSSSPGIGWQPQHF. The CDR3 coding sequence is TGTTCCAGCAGTCCAGGGATCGGGTGGCAGCCCCAGCATTTT.

A few counts support this clone. The gene calls are TRBV5-6 and TRBJ2-7; 7 nucleotides agree with TRBD2. This CDR3 has 15 residues. Trimming took 3 bases from V and 4 from J; bases not matched to a gene: 10. CDR1 and CDR2 from the germline V gene are SGHDT and YYEEEE. In nucleotides, the CDR3 is TGTGCCAGCAGCTCCTGGCTAGCGGCACTTTACGAGCAGTACTTC. Translation: CASSSWLAALYEQYF.

The chain joins TRBV27 to TRBJ1-5; D is perhaps TRBD1 (5 bases). Looked up from germline, CDR1 is MNHEY and CDR2 is SMNVEV (reference sequence). The CDR3 has 16 amino acids. V lost 6 bases, J lost 0 bases, and 15 bases lay in between. This chain's CDR3 is CASRTGLSNSNQPQHF. CDR3 nucleotide sequence: TGTGCCAGCAGGACGGGACTTTCAAATAGCAATCAGCCCCAGCATTTT.

The V call is TRBV9, the J call TRBJ2-7; 8 bases match TRBD1. The CDR3 covers 15 residues. Germline loops: CDR1 SGDLS, CDR2 YYNGEE. V dropped 0 bases and J dropped 3; count of bases not matched to a gene: 5. CDR3 sequence (DNA): TGTGCCAGCAGCGTAGGTCAGGGGGCTATCTACGAGCAGTACTTC. Translation: CASSVGQGAIYEQYF.

V is TRBV7-8 and J is TRBJ2-7, with D tentatively TRBD1 (5 bases). CDR3 size: 16 residues. V lost 3 bases and J lost 2, with 17 bases in between. In germline, CDR1 is SGHVS, CDR2 FQNEAQ. The CDR3 here is CASSFGATAPAYEQYF. CDR3 coding DNA: TGTGCCAGCAGCTTTGGGGCTACCGCCCCTGCCTACGAGCAGTACTTC.

Concerning this clone: Additional DNA sequences in this sample encode the identical CDR3. V gene TRBV4-3 combines with J gene TRBJ1-1; D is possibly TRBD1 (6 bases). V lost 4 bases to trimming and J lost 1 base, with 7 bases between them. Germline-derived CDR1 and CDR2 are LGHNA and YSLEER. The CDR3 sequence is 13 residues long. In DNA form, the CDR3 reads TGCGCCAGCAGCCTGGACAGGAACACTGAAGCTTTCTTT. As protein: CASSLDRNTEAFF.

Turning to this clone: The junction shows a germline mismatch at one end, possibly a read error. V gene TRBV7-9 combines with J gene TRBJ1-2, with 7 positions matching TRBD1. Germline V gives CDR1 SEHNR, CDR2 FQNEAQ (reference sequence). The CDR3 is made up of 14 amino acids. The CDR3 here is CSSSLNGQGDGYTF. DNA of the CDR3: TGTTCCAGCAGCTTAAACGGCCAGGGGGATGGCTACACCTTC.

The chain employs TRBV6-6 and TRBJ2-2; possibly TRBD2 for D (7 bases). This CDR3 region has 16 residues. V was clipped by 6 bases and J by 4 bases, with 18 bases between them. The germline gives CDR1 MNHNY, CDR2 SVGAGI (reference sequence). In DNA form, the CDR3 reads TGTGCCAGCAGCCCCTTTGGGGGGGCCGGCACCGGGGAGCTGTTTTTT. Protein: CASSPFGGAGTGELFF.

The chain couples TRBV28 to TRBJ2-5, with TRBD2 matching 11 bases. The J call may be mistaken, given a closer DNA end match to TRBJ2-7. This CDR3 has 19 amino acids. Germline V gene lookup returns CDR1 MDHEN and CDR2 SYDVKM. CDR3 sequence: CASRLRGPLAGGGSYEQYF. Here the CDR3 DNA reads TGTGCCAGCAGACTAAGGGGCCCATTAGCGGGAGGGGGTTCCTACGAGCAGTACTTC.

The rearrangement joins TRBV5-1 to TRBJ2-5; a weak D match, TRBD2 (6 bases). The CDR3 length is 14 residues. Per germline, CDR1 SGHRS and CDR2 YFSETQ. The V end was cut by 4 bases, the J end by 1 base, with 11 bases between. The CDR3 nucleotides read TGCGCCAGCAGCCGGGTCGGGGGCCAAGAGACCCAGTACTTC. Protein sequence: CASSRVGGQETQYF.

The sample holds one count of this clone. The V and J genes are TRBV7-6 and TRBJ2-3, with 9 bases lining up with TRBD1. This CDR3 region has 15 residues. Per germline, CDR1 SGHVS and CDR2 FNYEAQ. V was clipped by 3 bases and J by 3 bases; unmatched bases: 4. CDR3 sequence (DNA): TGTGCCAGCAGCTTCCGGGACAGGGTGACAGATACGCAGTATTTT. Protein: CASSFRDRVTDTQYF. Filled out from reference TRBV7-6 and TRBJ2-3, the complete variable domain reads GAGVSQSPRYKVTKRGQDVALRCDPISGHVSLYWYRQALGQGPEFLTYFNYEAQQDKSGLPNDRFSAERPEGSISTLTIQRTEQRDSAMYRCASSFRDRVTDTQYFGPGTRLTVL.

The chain carries TRBV28 and TRBJ1-1; D is perhaps TRBD1 (5 bases). The germline V gene has CDR1 MDHEN and CDR2 SYDVKM. Trimming removed 1 base at V and 7 bases at J, with 7 bases between. CDR3 length: 12 residues. The chain's CDR3 is CASSLSTVEAFF. CDR3 sequence (DNA): TGTGCCAGCAGTTTATCGACAGTTGAAGCTTTCTTT.

This chain joins TRBV27 and TRBJ2-3; D is uncertain. This CDR3 comprises 14 residues. Trimming shortened V by 3 bases and J by 2 bases, and 9 bases separated the two germline ends. In germline, CDR1 is MNHEY, CDR2 SMNVEV (reference sequence). CDR3 nucleotides: TGTGCCAGCAGTTTGAGCCCACTCACAGATACGCAGTATTTT. Its translation: CASSLSPLTDTQYF.

This chain joins TRBV5-1 and TRBJ1-4; weak D call: TRBD1 (6 bases). The CDR3 contains 14 residues. The V gene lost 5 bases and the J gene lost 7 bases, with 15 bases spanning the gap. Germline values: CDR1 SGHRS, CDR2 YFSETQ. CDR3 nucleotides: TGCGCCAGCAGAACAGGGCCCGCGGGTGAAAAACTGTTTTTT. Translating it yields CASRTGPAGEKLFF.

The chain carries TRBV2 and TRBJ1-4; 8 bases map to TRBD1. CDR1 and CDR2 (germline): SNHLY, FYNNEI. Trimming cost V 8 bases and J 3 bases; bases outside gene matches: 14. The CDR3 has 17 residues. The DNA for the CDR3 is TGTGCCAGCTACAGAGGGGGCGGACAGGGAGCTAATGAAAAACTGTTTTTT. Residues: CASYRGGGQGANEKLFF.

The rearrangement uses TRBV10-3 and TRBJ1-4; maybe TRBD1 (5 bases). Looked up from germline, CDR1 is ENHRY and CDR2 is SYGVKD. The CDR3 runs to 16 residues. The V end was cut by 2 bases, the J end by 4 bases, with 14 bases between. CDR3 in amino acids: CAISEDQTEDNEKLFF. The DNA of the CDR3 is TGTGCCATCAGTGAGGACCAGACAGAGGATAATGAAAAACTGTTTTTT.

This sequence joins TRBV4-2 and TRBJ2-1; TRBD2 aligns across 9 bases. The junction had 11 bases not matched to a gene; V was cut back by 5 bases and J by 0 bases. Germline V gene lookup returns CDR1 LGHNA and CDR2 YNFKEQ. The CDR3 covers 18 residues. The DNA of the CDR3 is TGTGCCAGCAGCGTCCGGAGCGGGAGGTTTAGCTCCTACAATGAGCAGTTCTTC. As protein: CASSVRSGRFSSYNEQFF.